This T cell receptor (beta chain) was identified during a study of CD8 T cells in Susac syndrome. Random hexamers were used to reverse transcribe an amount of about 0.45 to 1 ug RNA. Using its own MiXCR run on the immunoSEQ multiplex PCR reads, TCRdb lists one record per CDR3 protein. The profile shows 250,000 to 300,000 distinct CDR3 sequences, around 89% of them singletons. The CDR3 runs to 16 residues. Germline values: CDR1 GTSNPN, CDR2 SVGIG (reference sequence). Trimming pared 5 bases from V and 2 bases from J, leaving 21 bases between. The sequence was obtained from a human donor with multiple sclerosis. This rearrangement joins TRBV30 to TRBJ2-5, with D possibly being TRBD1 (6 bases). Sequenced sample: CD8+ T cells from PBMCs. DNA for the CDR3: TGTGCCTGGGGCTACCAGGGACAAACCCTTCAAGAGACCCAGTACTTC. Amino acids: CAWGYQGQTLQETQYF.